This T cell receptor (beta chain) was recovered during a study of cytomegalovirus exposure and HLA in healthy donors (dated by TCRdb to the late 2010s). Background for the entire study: An earlier analysis of approximately 600 of the donors reported about 250 Gb of sequence data and around 120 million unique TCR beta sequences from about 179 million T cells. To predict cytomegalovirus infection status, the study brought together high-throughput TCR immunosequencing, statistical association of individual TCRs with disease status, and machine learning. Class I and class II HLA loci were covered by the typing at four-digit resolution. Among the roughly 390 genotyped donors, 75% to 90% belonged to the genetic ancestry cluster associated with self-reported Caucasian donors. To decide whether each TCR beta V gene segment behaved as functional or pseudogenic, an earlier analysis of several hundred of the donors relied on high-throughput TCR beta sequencing. A later analysis re-examined previously published TCR beta repertoires from 610 or so donors and added high-resolution HLA genotyping to investigate patterns of TCR occurrence. Genome-wide SNP genotypes for about 55% of the roughly 670 donors were used in a later genetic analysis, which treated that subset as a discovery cohort. The study was designed to test whether signatures of past pathogen exposure could be identified by cataloging public T cell receptors. All discovery cohort repertoires had been generated on a single sequencing platform. The study profiled the T cell repertoires of hundreds of subjects by immunosequencing and related them to cytomegalovirus serostatus. A separate validation cohort of over a hundred different subjects was used in addition to the roughly 670-subject first cohort. On average, around 240,000 unique TCR beta nucleotide sequences were sequenced per donor among 398 genotyped donors of the cohort, with 15% to 20% of those sequences being non-productive. Donor age, sex, ethnicity and CMV serostatus were compiled alongside the repertoire data. Rather than drawing on any new phenotypic data, the later analysis identified candidate immune exposures from TCR beta sequences and the way those sequences occurred across donors. Because of strong linkage in the cohort, roughly five DR-DQ haplotypes were treated as single units for association and clustering. Typing coverage varied by locus: roughly 620-640 donors for A, B, C, DRB1 and DQB1; more than 500 for DQA1; around 570 for DPA1; approximately 450 for DPB1. An early release covering over 500 HLA-typed donors comprised around 300 gigabases of sequencing data and around 86 million unique TCR sequences.

As concerns this clone: Its binding antigen is unknown. No base qualities exist here, and no much larger clone lies one base off it.

The cohort comprised around 700 healthy bone marrow donors. All cohort members were sampled while nominally healthy, although unrecorded immune exposures were likely present. The donor was CMV seronegative and was included in the group of under 450 seronegative cohort members. A peripheral blood sample was collected from each donor, and TCR beta sequencing was performed on peripheral blood mononuclear cells. The Qiagen DNeasy Blood Extraction Kit was used to extract genomic DNA from the blood cell samples. Receptors were amplified or captured by the immunoSEQ multiplex PCR assay. The multiplex PCR relied on a mix of 60 forward primers for TCR Vbeta segments and 13 reverse primers for TCR Jbeta segments. The CDR3 region of rearranged TCR beta genes was amplified from genomic DNA by a multiplex PCR assay. The amplified TCR beta libraries were sequenced on the Illumina HiSeq System as 87-base-pair reads. The authors processed their data as follows. In a later analysis, tens of millions of unique TCR beta chains were counted across the 500 to 850 repertoires, and about 9.9 million of these chains were shared by at least two donors. Raw reads were error-corrected and collapsed into unique sequences with a nearest-neighbor algorithm that merged closely related sequences to remove PCR and sequencing errors. To assign V, D and J gene segments, CDR3 sequences were aligned to IMGT reference sequences. For a sequence to be retained, at least a six-nucleotide match to both a V gene segment and a J gene segment was required. Rearrangements were classified as productive when the CDR3 lacked stop codons and remained in frame with V and J, and all other rearrangements were classified as non-productive. CDR3 was defined according to IMGT convention as the region running from the second conserved V-encoded cysteine to the conserved J-encoded phenylalanine. The earlier analysis of 587 of the donors excluded sequences that lacked an unambiguous match to a single V gene segment. An earlier analysis of fewer than 750 of the donors classified V segments as functional when productive rearrangements were above 56.7% and as segregating when the standard deviation between donors was above 5%. To diagnose cytomegalovirus status from the catalog of TCR beta chain sequences, a statistical classification framework was built. In a later analysis, TCR nucleotide sequences were compared against IMGT/GENE-DB human TR gene sequences so that V and J genes could be assigned. The TCRdist pipeline was used in a later analysis to assign CDR3 sequences and most-parsimonious VDJ recombination scenarios. In a later analysis, each TCR beta chain was defined by its CDR3 amino acid sequence together with its V-gene family, and reads lacking a unique V-gene family were excluded. As a way to deal with suspected cross-contamination and a sequencing artifact, a later analysis dropped 592 nucleotide sequences that were highly shared and had low generation probability. In a later analysis, a clonal expansion index for each public chain was calculated from normalized within-repertoire ranks of inferred template counts. In a later analysis, generation probabilities were computed using a VDJ recombination model fitted to out-of-frame rearrangements, and the results were checked against IGoR. In a later analysis, TCR-TCR, TCR-HLA and TCR-CMV co-occurrence was scored with hypergeometric tests, and a repertoire-size bias correction was applied to TCR pairs. In a later analysis, false discovery rates were estimated by permuting HLA or CMV assignments 20 times. In a later analysis, co-occurring TCRs were grouped with DBSCAN, and TCRdist sequence similarity was added when clustering was performed within HLA-allele-positive subsets. For co-occurrence clustering, repertoires with fewer than 30,000 or more than 120,000 public chains were excluded, along with about five repertoires with anomalous nucleotide sharing. In its TCRdb copy, this immuneACCESS table keeps in-frame sequences only and misses some clones. Where compared with another copy, unresolved V genes explain less than half of these, and the others have no known cause. V, J and clone size are those of that table, while D and trimming were read from the DNA. Counted in this sample were about 67,000 clones; 55% to 80% of them appeared once. The ten biggest clones cover roughly 1.9% of the sample.

The germline V gene sets CDR1 to SGHDT and CDR2 to YYEEEE. V has 3 bases trimmed and J has 1 base trimmed; junction bases matching no gene number 5. From the cysteine through the phenylalanine, the CDR3 covers 16 amino acids. This entry keeps only the CDR3 DNA: 48 bases, framed from base 1. Overall results and qualifications from the work: A later analysis found that most CMV-associated TCR beta chains appeared HLA-restricted, with HLA associations seemingly driven largely by CMV exposure. In a later analysis, TCR association rates were found to vary across HLA loci, with the most associated TCRs seen for DRB1 alleles and the fewest for HLA-C alleles. Immune exposure information for the cohort was limited to CMV serostatus. When HLA alleles, especially DR and DQ, strongly co-occurred, attributing TCR associations to individual alleles was difficult. A later analysis associated 15,000 to 20,000 TCR beta sequences with specific HLA alleles at a false discovery rate of 0.05. The authors suggested that the approach could potentially be extended to other disease states and immunological phenotypes. Some IMGT-functional V segments, including TRBV6-2 and TRBV6-3, could not be told apart with the 87-base-pair reads, so those segments were excluded. A further reported finding was that TCR beta sequences accurately predicted the HLA-A and HLA-B alleles for most subjects in the first cohort. Only TCR beta chains were sequenced in this cohort, and the absence of alpha or paired-chain data limited detectable features. In a later analysis, HLA-associated TCR beta chains showed more clonal expansion and lower generation probabilities than non-associated chains that were equally common. Presence/absence analyses assumed roughly uniform sequencing depth across donors, an assumption that may not hold. In an earlier analysis of 587 of the donors, most TCR beta V segments appeared in productive rearrangements about 90% or about 30% of the time, broadly matching IMGT annotations. In vitro tests confirmed that a few of the cytomegalovirus-associated TCR beta chains recognize cytomegalovirus antigens. In both the original and validation cohorts, the classifier was reported to diagnose cytomegalovirus status with high specificity and sensitivity. While some public TCRs were present in many individuals, most TCR sequences turned up only very rarely across donors. Correlated functional status among segregating V segments might reflect linkage disequilibrium, but an unknown experimental factor could not be ruled out. Because HLA typing was missing for some donors at each locus, association tests included only the typed subset. According to a later analysis, parvovirus B19, influenza, CMV and Epstein-Barr virus appeared linked to several top co-occurrence clusters. A cluster of highly shared sequence variants was judged likely to be a technical artifact of the sequencing pipeline. V-gene and J-gene trimming of TCR beta chains was associated with a missense DCLRE1C variant in a later genetic analysis, and the association was replicated in an independent cohort. In the study, some 160 TCR beta chains were listed as associated with cytomegalovirus. Because counts were too low, about 18 rarely observed V segments, including chromosome 9 orphons, were excluded from the earlier analysis of around 590 of the donors. Compared with the approximately 720-donor mean, donors in an Asian-associated ancestry cluster had fewer N-insertions in productive TCRs, according to a later genetic analysis.

Sample: PBMCs. This receptor was obtained from a woman under 40 in good health and CMV-seronegative. The chain is assembled from TRBV5-6 and TRBJ2-2; TRBD1 lines up with 8 middle nucleotides. The DNA sequence is given as TGTGCCAGCAGCTCCATCGGACAGGGGAACACCGGGGAGCTGTTTTTT. This encodes CASSSIGQGNTGELFF.